A selection of T cell receptor beta chains follows, all from one sample in a study of cytomegalovirus exposure and HLA in healthy donors. Repertoires were generated with immunoSEQ multiplex PCR, while TCRdb's copy carries only in-frame clones and drops some. The sample has around 170,000 clones; 70% to 80% are singletons. The source material was PBMCs. These receptors came from a man aged 55-75 years in good health and CMV-seronegative. The CDR3 runs from the conserved cysteine through the conserved F or W. Fields, in order: V gene, clone size, D gene, J gene, CDR3 protein, CDR3 DNA. The D gene is left open where the match is weak. Clone size is stated in some rows and not others, as once, few, many or a class when expanded.

TRBV28	few	NA	TRBJ1-5	CASSLYPDNNQPQHF	TGTGCCAGCAGTTTGTACCCTGACAACAATCAGCCCCAGCATTTT
TRBV15	NA	NA	TRBJ2-5	CATSRDTPAGEETQYF	TGTGCCACCAGCAGAGATACCCCGGCAGGGGAAGAGACCCAGTACTTC
TRBV11-2	NA	NA	TRBJ2-5	CASSDSGGTQETQYF	TGTGCCAGCAGCGACTCTGGGGGCACCCAAGAGACCCAGTACTTC
TRBV18	NA	TRBD2	TRBJ2-3	CASSPRLATDTQYF	TGTGCCAGCTCACCTAGACTAGCCACAGATACGCAGTATTTT
TRBV7-9	NA	TRBD2	TRBJ2-1	CASSLGAGTSGNEQFF	TGTGCCAGCAGCTTAGGAGCCGGGACTAGTGGAAATGAGCAGTTCTTC
TRBV15	NA	TRBD2	TRBJ2-1	CATNHRTSGWDNEQFF	TGTGCCACCAACCATCGGACTAGCGGGTGGGATAATGAGCAGTTCTTC
TRBV11-2	NA	NA	TRBJ2-7	CASSLDGSFYEQYF	TGTGCCAGCAGCTTAGATGGCAGTTTTTACGAGCAGTACTTC
TRBV6-1	few	TRBD2	TRBJ2-6	CASSVPSGGAGANVLTF	TGTGCCAGCAGTGTCCCTAGCGGGGGGGCTGGGGCCAACGTCCTGACTTTC
TRBV12-5	NA	TRBD2	TRBJ2-3	CASGLGLDTDTQYF	TGTGCTAGTGGTCTCGGACTAGATACAGATACGCAGTATTTT
TRBV28	NA	NA	TRBJ1-5	CASIHGEGQGPQHF	TGTGCCAGCATTCATGGGGAGGGCCAGGGTCCCCAGCATTTT
TRBV2	NA	NA	TRBJ2-7	CASRRTESSYEQYF	TGTGCCAGCAGAAGGACAGAGAGCTCCTACGAGCAGTACTTC
TRBV6-5	NA	NA	TRBJ1-5	CASTAAGEKGPQHF	TGTGCCAGCACCGCCGCTGGGGAGAAGGGACCCCAGCATTTT
TRBV15	few	TRBD2	TRBJ2-7	CATSRDRTSGYEQYF	TGTGCCACCAGCAGAGATCGGACTAGCGGCTACGAGCAGTACTTC
TRBV5-1	NA	TRBD2	TRBJ2-1	CASSRTSGGYNEQFF	TGCGCCAGCAGCCGTACTAGCGGGGGCTACAATGAGCAGTTCTTC
TRBV9	NA	TRBD2	TRBJ2-3	CASSVALGLAGAGDTQYF	TGTGCCAGCAGCGTAGCGTTGGGACTAGCGGGAGCAGGAGATACGCAGTATTTT
TRBV27	NA	TRBD2	TRBJ2-7	CASSPGLLTFSYEQYF	TGTGCCAGCAGTCCGGGACTACTTACCTTCTCCTACGAGCAGTACTTC
TRBV13	once	NA	TRBJ1-1	CASSLGPGLNTEAFF	TGTGCCAGCAGCTTAGGTCCGGGTCTGAACACTGAAGCTTTCTTT
TRBV5-4	NA	TRBD1	TRBJ2-1	CASSQGDRGSSYNEQFF	TGTGCCAGCAGCCAGGGGGACAGGGGAAGCTCCTACAATGAGCAGTTCTTC
TRBV5-1	NA	TRBD1	TRBJ2-5	CASSLLTGPEETQYF	TGCGCCAGCAGCCTATTGACAGGGCCTGAAGAGACCCAGTACTTC
TRBV6-1	NA	TRBD1	TRBJ1-5	CASNDRGWSQPQHF	TGTGCCAGCAATGACAGGGGGTGGTCCCAGCCCCAGCATTTT
TRBV7-9	NA	TRBD1	TRBJ1-1	CASSSRTGGGEAFF	TGTGCCAGCAGCTCTCGGACAGGGGGCGGTGAAGCTTTCTTT
TRBV6-1	NA	NA	TRBJ1-1	CASSESWNTEAFF	TGTGCCAGCAGCGAATCCTGGAACACTGAAGCTTTCTTT